These T cell receptor beta chains were read from a single sample in a study of CD8+CD57+ T cells in acquired aplastic anemia. TCRdb called the reads again in MiXCR, with one record for every CDR3 protein. The repertoire holds some 290,000 distinct CDR3 sequences, approximately 56% seen once, with approximately 8.2% in the top ten. Sequenced input: sorted CD4+, CD8+, or CD8+CD57+ T cells (not recorded which) from PBMCs. The receptors come from a human donor with severe aplastic anemia or a healthy control (not recorded which). Each CDR3 is given with its conserved first and last residue.

J	length	V	CDR3
TRBJ2-7	11	TRBV20-1	CSARVSYEQYF
TRBJ2-7	12	TRBV10-1	CASSEGSTLQYF
TRBJ1-1	15	TRBV12-3/TRBV12-4	CASSLRGGENTEAFF
TRBJ1-1	17	TRBV12-3/TRBV12-4	CASNDPRHGAGDTEAFF
TRBJ2-6	14	TRBV21-1	CASSRVSGANVLTF
TRBJ2-5	16	TRBV20-1	CSAIEASGGYQETQYF
TRBJ2-5	12	TRBV20-1	CSALNDAQPQYF
TRBJ2-1	16	TRBV5-6	CASSFRSSLPYNEQFF
TRBJ1-5	15	TRBV5-1	CASSFVGTGNQPQHF
TRBJ2-7	12	TRBV20-1	CSAMDSPYEQYF
TRBJ1-5	14	TRBV20-1	CSARETADNQPQHF
TRBJ2-5	13	TRBV7-3	CASSLGPGGTQYF
TRBJ2-3	13	TRBV29-1	CSTEGGGTDTQYF
TRBJ2-3	14	TRBV5-1	CASSSGQRTDTQYF
TRBJ1-5	16	TRBV20-1	CSARSLETAFNQPQHF
TRBJ1-4	13	TRBV5-1	CASSLLAGEKLFF
TRBJ2-3	14	TRBV5-1	CASSLADLTDTQYF
TRBJ2-6	14	TRBV5-8	CASSLGSRANVLTF
TRBJ2-5	14	TRBV12-5	CASSGPFPEETQYF
TRBJ2-3	14	TRBV11-2	CASSLDRPQDTQYF
TRBJ2-5	16	TRBV19	CASSTSKRGARETQYF
TRBJ2-5	15	TRBV12-3/TRBV12-4	CASSSSGGRVETQYF
TRBJ2-7	14	TRBV10-3	CAISDGGRYYEQYF
TRBJ2-4	11	TRBV20-1	CSATPEEGQYF
TRBJ1-5	15	TRBV7-2	CASSLLQAKDQPQHF
TRBJ2-3	11	TRBV20-1	CSARSSGSPYF
TRBJ2-1	12	TRBV7-2	CASNGGRDEQFF
TRBJ2-3	15	TRBV29-1	CSVESGAPGTDTQYF
TRBJ1-3	16	TRBV20-1	CSAPTRPGDSGNTIYF
TRBJ2-5	12	TRBV9	CASSVGQGTQYF
TRBJ2-3	14	TRBV20-1	CSAGGLAGTDTQYF
TRBJ2-3	15	TRBV7-8	CASSLGGGVTDTQYF
TRBJ2-2	15	TRBV20-1	CSARVPGHGTGELFF
TRBJ2-7	12	TRBV29-1	CSAPDKTYEQYF
TRBJ2-5	15	TRBV7-9	CASSWREGVEETQYF
TRBJ2-3	13	TRBV20-1	CSTTVQSTDTQYF
TRBJ1-1	15	TRBV3-1	CASSRTGNMNTEAFF
TRBJ2-7	16	TRBV19	CASSRGTSGTTYEQYF
TRBJ2-7	15	TRBV19	CASSTGTGGSYEQYF
TRBJ2-5	13	TRBV29-1	CSVARAREETQYF
TRBJ2-7	15	TRBV10-1	CASSVGGSTPYEQYF
TRBJ1-1	13	TRBV12-3/TRBV12-4	CASSTKTNTEAFF
TRBJ2-5	16	TRBV6-6	CASSLGLAHSRETQYF
TRBJ2-2	16	TRBV15	CATSRRLRTNTGELFF